These 4 T cell receptor beta chains were all obtained from the same sample, sequenced in a study of blood T cell repertoires in COVID-19. TCRdb keeps only in-frame clones here, not all; method: immunoSEQ multiplex PCR. Of tens of thousands of clones in the sample, 88% were seen once. The material sequenced was peripheral blood. Receptor source: a man aged 45 to 65 with active COVID-19.

The chain is built from TRBV19 and TRBJ1-5; D remains ambiguous. The CDR3 covers 13 residues. V was shortened by 3 bases and J by 9 bases, with 12 bases between the two germline ends. CDR1 LNHDA and CDR2 SQIVND come from the germline V gene (reference sequence). This CDR3 is CASSMEGGRPQHF. CDR3 DNA sequence: TGTGCCAGTAGTATGGAGGGTGGGAGGCCCCAGCATTTT. The whole variable domain, filled in from reference TRBV19 and TRBJ1-5, reads DGGITQSPKYLFRKEGQNVTLSCEQNLNHDAMYWYRQDPGQGLRLIYYSQIVNDFQKGDIAEGYSVSREKKESFPLTVTSAQKNPTAFYLCASSMEGGRPQHFGDGTRLSIL.

This clone ranks as medium-sized. The J gene is TRBJ2-7, the V gene TRBV2, with 8 bases that match TRBD1. V lost 6 bases, J lost 10 bases, and 11 bases stayed unmatched. Germline CDR1 reads SNHLY; CDR2 reads FYNNEI. CDR3 length: 13 amino acids. In DNA form, the CDR3 reads TGTGCCAGCAGGGAGGCGTCACAGGGGGGACAGTACGTC. Protein sequence: CASREASQGGQYV.

The genes are TRBV29-1 and TRBJ2-3, with 9 bases that match TRBD2. Trimming took 4 bases from V and 5 from J; bases not matched to a gene: 7. The CDR3 is made up of 14 amino acids. Germline-derived CDR1 and CDR2 are SQVTM and ANQGSEA. The CDR3: CSVAGSGGVDTQYF. The CDR3 DNA reads as TGCAGCGTTGCGGGTAGCGGGGGCGTAGATACGCAGTATTTT.

This chain uses TRBV6-5 with TRBJ1-5; 7 nucleotides agree with TRBD1. CDR1 is MNHEY, CDR2 SVGAGI, per germline. The CDR3 is 15 residues long. Germline trimming cut 3 bases from V and 6 bases from J; bases unmatched to any gene: 8. The DNA for the CDR3 is TGTGCCAGCAGTTATGAGCCAGGGGGAAGTCAGCCCCAGCATTTT. This translates into CASSYEPGGSQPQHF.